These 26 T cell receptor beta chains came from one sample sequenced in a study of cytomegalovirus exposure and HLA in healthy donors (TCRdb year 2017). The method was the immunoSEQ multiplex PCR assay. For the multiplex PCR, a mixture combining 60 forward primers for TCR Vbeta segments and 13 reverse primers for TCR Jbeta segments was used. TCRdb took this table from immuneACCESS and kept in-frame rearrangements with V and J called. Such tables lack part of the clones; where checked against another copy, unresolved V genes explain under half of the gap, and the rest is unexplained. The sample table shows approximately 88,000 clones, and 75% to 85% are seen once. Of the sample, 2% to 2.5% falls within the top ten clones. What was sequenced was PBMCs. The receptors were gathered from a man between 18 and 29 years old in good health and CMV-seronegative.

The V call is TRBV30, the J call TRBJ1-2; TRBD1 matches 7 bases. The CDR3 runs to 14 residues. After removal of 0 bases from V and 7 bases from J, the junction contained 8 bases not matched to a gene. Germline CDR1 is GTSNPN and CDR2 is SVGIG (reference sequence). CDR3 residues: CAWSVRQGDGGYTF. CDR3 sequence (DNA): TGTGCCTGGAGTGTACGTCAGGGGGACGGTGGCTACACCTTC.

The chain has TRBV19 and TRBJ2-1, with TRBD2 matching over 10 bases. Germline assignment: CDR1 LNHDA and CDR2 SQIVND (reference sequence). V was clipped by 5 bases and J by 4 bases; unmatched bases: 8. There are 16 residues in the CDR3. CDR3 in amino acids: CASSSILAGKYNEQFF. The CDR3 DNA is TGTGCCAGTAGTTCTATACTAGCGGGGAAATACAATGAGCAGTTCTTC.

The chain links TRBV25-1 to TRBJ1-5; 7 bases align to TRBD1. The CDR3 has 15 residues. Germline lookup yields CDR1 MGHDK and CDR2 SYGVNS. The junction had 7 bases not matched to a gene; V was cut back by 4 bases and J by 4 bases. CDR3 DNA: TGTGCCAGCAGTGCCTCCGCAGGGGGGAATCAGCCCCAGCATTTT. It is translated as CASSASAGGNQPQHF.

This clone was seen more than once but under ten times. In DNA form, the CDR3 reads TGTGCCAGCTCGCGGTCAGGGACGCCGGGGGACAATGAGCAGTTCTTC. Translating it yields CASSRSGTPGDNEQFF. This sequence joins TRBV18 and TRBJ2-1, with TRBD2 as a possible D gene (6 bases). Germline V gene lookup returns CDR1 KGHSH and CDR2 LQKENI. Trimming removed 6 bases at V and 5 bases at J, with 20 bases between. The CDR3 totals 16 residues. Full variable domain (remainder filled in from reference TRBV18 and TRBJ2-1): NAGVMQNPRHLVRRRGQEARLRCSPMKGHSHVYWYRQLPEEGLKFMVYLQKENIIDESGMPKERFSAEFPKEGPSILRIQQVVRGDSAAYFCASSRSGTPGDNEQFFGPGTRLTVL.

The chain employs TRBV27 and TRBJ2-1; the D gene is possibly TRBD2 (6 bases). Germline-derived CDR1 and CDR2 are MNHEY and SMNVEV (reference sequence). The CDR3 covers 14 residues. Trimming stripped 5 bases from V and 10 bases from J, with 18 bases between. The CDR3 region has the DNA TGTGCCAGCAGTCCTAGCGATGCCCTCTGGGAGCAGTTCTTC. It is translated as CASSPSDALWEQFF.

V is TRBV19 and J is TRBJ2-3, with D possibly being TRBD1 (6 bases). Germline V gene sequence: CDR1 LNHDA, CDR2 SQIVND (reference sequence). This CDR3 comprises 15 residues. V shed 5 bases and J shed 0 bases, with 12 bases lying between them. CDR3: CASSGWDTSTDTQYF. The CDR3 bases are TGTGCCAGTAGTGGGTGGGACACCAGCACAGATACGCAGTATTTT.

The CDR3 DNA reads as TGCAGTGCCATAAACAGGGCAGGCTACACCTTC. Its protein is CSAINRAGYTF. The rearrangement joins TRBV20-1 to TRBJ1-2; possible D gene TRBD1, 6 bases. The CDR3 is 11 amino acids. The V and J ends lost 6 bases and 8 bases respectively, with 13 bases between them. CDR1 is DFQATT and CDR2 is SNEGSKA in the germline V gene (reference sequence).

The rearrangement uses TRBV12-5 and TRBJ1-2; D is undetermined. Trimming removed 0 bases from V and 4 bases from J, with 9 bases in between. Germline V CDR1 and CDR2: LGHNT, FRNRAP. This CDR3 comprises 14 residues. CDR3 loop: CASGLVRGPYGYTF. CDR3 nucleotide sequence: TGTGCTAGTGGTTTGGTACGAGGGCCCTATGGCTACACCTTC. Combining the CDR3 with reference TRBV12-5 and TRBJ1-2 gives the whole variable domain DARVTQTPRHKVTEMGQEVTMRCQPILGHNTVFWYRQTMMQGLELLAYFRNRAPLDDSGMPKDRFSAEMPDATLATLKIQPSEPRDSAVYFCASGLVRGPYGYTFGSGTRLTVV.

The CDR3 reads CASSTQTGGAYGYTF. DNA for the CDR3: TGTGCCAGCAGCACCCAGACAGGGGGGGCCTATGGCTACACCTTC. The rearrangement links TRBV5-4 to TRBJ1-2, with 9 bases matching TRBD1. Trimming cost V 4 bases and J 4 bases; bases outside gene matches: 8. CDR3 length equals 15 residues. Germline assignment: CDR1 SGHNT and CDR2 YYREEE (reference sequence).

The chain carries TRBV7-9 and TRBJ1-1; 9 bases map to TRBD1. The CDR3 length is 14 residues. Germline lookup yields CDR1 SEHNR and CDR2 FQNEAQ (reference sequence). V lost 1 base to trimming and J lost 7 bases; unmatched junction nucleotides: 4. CDR3 DNA: TGTGCCAGCAGCTTAGACAGGGGGCCGGATGAAGCTTTCTTT. It specifies CASSLDRGPDEAFF.

V is TRBV18 and J is TRBJ2-7; D may be TRBD1 (5 bases). CDR1 is KGHSH and CDR2 is LQKENI in the germline V gene. This CDR3 is built from 12 residues. V was trimmed by 6 bases and J by 1 base, leaving 7 bases between them. The CDR3 loop is CASSGQSYEQYF. The DNA of the CDR3 is TGTGCCAGCTCGGGGCAGTCCTACGAGCAGTACTTC.

CDR3 protein: CASSLASRNTEAFF. In DNA form, the CDR3 reads TGCGCCAGCAGCTTGGCCTCCCGGAACACTGAAGCTTTCTTT. This chain uses TRBV5-1 with TRBJ1-1; no definite D call. Trimming took 0 bases from V and 1 from J, leaving 7 bases between them. Germline CDR1 reads SGHRS; CDR2 reads YFSETQ. This CDR3 region has 14 residues.

V is TRBV5-1 and J is TRBJ2-7; TRBD2 is a possible D gene (6 bases). Germline CDR1 is SGHRS and CDR2 is YFSETQ. V gave up 4 bases and J gave up 2 bases, with 19 bases separating them. There are 16 residues in the CDR3. The CDR3 DNA is TGCGCCAGCAGCGGGGTCCGGGACTCCGGGGCCTACGAGCAGTACTTC. Encoded protein: CASSGVRDSGAYEQYF.

The gene calls are TRBV7-9 and TRBJ1-2; D gene ambiguous. Germline V lookup: CDR1 SEHNR, CDR2 FQNEAQ (reference sequence). CDR3 length: 13 amino acids. V lost 1 base and J lost 5, with 8 bases in between. DNA of the CDR3: TGTGCCAGCAGCTTAGGAGGGAGATATGGCTACACCTTC. This sequence encodes CASSLGGRYGYTF. Based on the CDR3 plus reference TRBV7-9 and TRBJ1-2, the full variable domain is DTGVSQNPRHKITKRGQNVTFRCDPISEHNRLYWYRQTLGQGPEFLTYFQNEAQLEKSRLLSDRFSAERPKGSFSTLEIQRTEQGDSAMYLCASSLGGRYGYTFGSGTRLTVV.

V and J are TRBV25-1 and TRBJ1-4, with 8 bases fitting TRBD1. The length of the CDR3 is 16 residues. Germline trimming cut 1 base from V and 8 bases from J; bases unmatched to any gene: 9. Germline lookup yields CDR1 MGHDK and CDR2 SYGVNS. The CDR3 nucleotides read TGTGCCAGCAGTGAATTAGACAGGGGAGTCGGGGAAAAACTGTTTTTT. This codes for CASSELDRGVGEKLFF.

V gene TRBV30 combines with J gene TRBJ2-1; the D is unclear. The CDR3 totals 13 residues. V lost 5 bases, J lost 2 bases, and 10 bases lay in between. Germline CDR1 is GTSNPN and CDR2 is SVGIG (reference sequence). CDR3 loop: CAWDIPTYNEQFF. The CDR3 DNA follows: TGTGCCTGGGACATCCCTACCTACAATGAGCAGTTCTTC.

This rearrangement joins TRBV30 to TRBJ2-5; D perhaps matches TRBD2 (5 bases). The V gene's germline CDR1 is GTSNPN and CDR2 SVGIG (reference sequence). V gave up 2 bases and J gave up 5 bases, with 12 bases separating them. This CDR3 comprises 13 residues. The CDR3, as DNA: TGTGCCTGGAGTTCTGCCTCGGGGGAGACCCAGTACTTC. It encodes CAWSSASGETQYF.

This chain links TRBV4-1 with TRBJ1-5; 10 nucleotides agree with TRBD1. Germline CDR1 and CDR2: MGHRA and YSYEKL. There are 17 residues in the CDR3. With V trimmed by 0 bases and J by 2 bases, 4 bases remained unmatched. The CDR3 reads CASSQEKGTGGNQPQHF. As DNA, the CDR3 is TGCGCCAGCAGCCAAGAGAAAGGGACAGGGGGCAATCAGCCCCAGCATTTT.

This clone came up a few times. The V gene is TRBV28, the J gene TRBJ1-2, with D perhaps TRBD1 (5 bases). Trimming cost V 6 bases and J 1 base, with 9 bases left between them. This CDR3 contains 13 residues. CDR1 and CDR2 from the germline V gene are MDHEN and SYDVKM. CDR3 sequence (DNA): TGTGCCAGCAGATTGACAGTTAACTATGGCTACACCTTC. Protein: CASRLTVNYGYTF.

The chain links TRBV4-1 to TRBJ2-3; 11 bases fit TRBD2. The length of the CDR3 is 16 residues. V was pared by 4 bases and J by 0 bases, with 3 bases of the junction left unmatched. Germline CDR1 and CDR2: MGHRA and YSYEKL. CDR3 DNA: TGCGCCAGCAGCCCCAGGACTAGCGGGAGCACAGATACGCAGTATTTT. Translating gives CASSPRTSGSTDTQYF.

For this clone: A junction boundary mismatches the germline segment, possibly from a read error. CDR3 sequence: CSSSRSTDTQYF. In DNA, the CDR3 is TGTTCCAGCAGCCGTTCCACAGATACGCAGTATTTT. This chain uses TRBV7-9 with TRBJ2-3; D not certain. Germline loops: CDR1 SEHNR, CDR2 FQNEAQ (reference sequence). CDR3 length equals 12 residues.

The V and J genes are TRBV5-1 and TRBJ2-5; D unresolved. Trimming pared 4 bases from V and 0 bases from J, leaving 4 bases between. The CDR3 contains 12 residues. Germline values: CDR1 SGHRS, CDR2 YFSETQ. The CDR3 region has the DNA TGCGCCAGCAGCCTTGACCAAGAGACCCAGTACTTC. Encoded protein: CASSLDQETQYF.

Of note for this clone: One end of the junction is discordant with germline, which a read error may explain. V usage is TRBV30 and J usage is TRBJ2-2; no definite D call. This CDR3 comprises 13 residues. CDR1 and CDR2 (germline): GTSNPN, SVGIG (reference sequence). The CDR3 loop is CAWSPSNSGELFF. The CDR3 region has the DNA TGTGCCTGGAGTCCGTCGAACTCCGGGGAGCTGTTTTTT.

V is TRBV4-1 and J is TRBJ2-7, with D maybe TRBD1 (6 bases). The V gene's germline CDR1 is MGHRA and CDR2 YSYEKL. This CDR3 region has 14 residues. V shed 4 bases and J shed 3 bases, with 13 bases lying between them. CDR3 sequence reads: CASSPGQANYEQYF. CDR3 sequence (DNA): TGCGCCAGCAGCCCGGGACAAGCGAACTACGAGCAGTACTTC.

This chain joins TRBV7-2 and TRBJ2-5, with 7 positions matching TRBD2. The CDR3 is 18 residues long. Unmatched junction bases numbered 19, after V lost 5 bases and J lost 4 bases. Looked up from germline, CDR1 is SGHTA and CDR2 is FQGNSA. Here the CDR3 reads CASSLTLGGLPGGETQYF. CDR3 nucleotide sequence: TGTGCCAGCAGCCTAACCCTGGGGGGACTCCCGGGGGGAGAGACCCAGTACTTC.

The J gene is TRBJ2-5, the V gene TRBV19; TRBD2 aligns across 8 bases. V lost 4 bases and J lost 4; bases outside the gene matches: 20. The CDR3 covers 19 residues. CDR1 and CDR2 from the germline V gene are LNHDA and SQIVND (reference sequence). CDR3 in amino acids: CASSTLPGVAGGLPETQYF. In DNA form, the CDR3 reads TGTGCCAGTAGTACCCTCCCGGGCGTGGCGGGGGGCCTCCCAGAGACCCAGTACTTC.